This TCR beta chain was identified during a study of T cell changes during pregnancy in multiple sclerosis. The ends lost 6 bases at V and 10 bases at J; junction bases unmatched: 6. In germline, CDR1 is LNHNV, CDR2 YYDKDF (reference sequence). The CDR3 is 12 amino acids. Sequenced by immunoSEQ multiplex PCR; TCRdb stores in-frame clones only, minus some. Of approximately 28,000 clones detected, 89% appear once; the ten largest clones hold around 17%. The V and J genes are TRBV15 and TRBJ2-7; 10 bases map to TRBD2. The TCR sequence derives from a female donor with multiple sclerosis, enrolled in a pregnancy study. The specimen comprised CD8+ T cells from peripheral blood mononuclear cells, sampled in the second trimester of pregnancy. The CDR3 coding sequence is TGTGCCACCAGTGCTAGCGGGAGTGTTCAGTACTTC. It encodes CATSASGSVQYF.